This T cell receptor (beta chain) stems from a study of T cells and copy number aberrations in small-cell lung cancer. Germline V gene data show CDR1 as WSHSY and CDR2 as SAAADI. The CDR3 spans 13 residues. V gave up 6 bases and J gave up 5 bases; unmatched junction bases: 2. Method: immunoSEQ multiplex PCR; TCRdb's copy keeps in-frame clones and lacks some. The table has about 2,000 clones, 82% seen once; the top ten hold approximately 4.7%. Donors had limited-stage small-cell lung cancer, resected between about 2008 and 2020. Every patient either smoked or had heavy second-hand smoke exposure. Normal lung samples lay at least 2 cm from the tumor margin. Details on this clone: Its antigen remains unidentified.

Overall study results and limits: Versus adjacent lung, tumor T-cell richness and clonality were lower; density nonsignificantly.

The chain uses TRBV10-2 and TRBJ1-5; 9 nucleotides match TRBD1. The sequence came from a man aged 50-59 years with small cell lung cancer. Sequenced input: normal tissue next to the tumor. CDR3 protein: CASRGQGHQPQHF. The CDR3, as DNA: TGCGCCAGCAGGGGACAGGGACATCAGCCCCAGCATTTT.